This TCR beta chain was captured by sequencing in a study of control samples from healthy donors and cancer patients. Some clones are missing from TCRdb's copy, which holds only in-frame ones; the method was immunoSEQ multiplex PCR. The sample has 350,000 to 450,000 clones, more than 80% seen once; the top ten hold around 6.4%. Germline CDR1 reads KGHSH; CDR2 reads LQKENI. The CDR3 has 14 residues. V lost 3 bases to trimming and J lost 4 bases, with 9 bases between them. The chain combines TRBV18 with TRBJ1-4; no clear D. Source material: PBMCs. This clonotype originated in a man in his forties or fifties with head and neck cancer. The CDR3 nucleotides are TGTGCCAGCTCACCCGGAGTGAATAATGAAAAACTGTTTTTT. Translating gives CASSPGVNNEKLFF.